This T cell receptor (beta chain) comes out of a study of blood T cell repertoires in COVID-19. The wider study: The United States, Italy and Spain were the sources of the acute and convalescent COVID-19 samples. PBMCs, B-cell-depleted T cells, or T cells were the source of the cDNA or gDNA that made up the material.

Authors' data handling: Quantification of nucleated cells was approximated via reference gene primer amplification. Only in-frame clones appear in the TCRdb table, and some are missing; sequencing was by immunoSEQ multiplex PCR. That table furnishes V, J and clone size, whereas the DNA furnished D and trimming. The table records some 460,000 clones, about 89% of them present only once. Germline lookup yields CDR1 SGHDN and CDR2 FVKESK. V lost 3 bases and J 8 bases, leaving 29 bases between the germline ends. The length of the CDR3 is 19 residues. The rearrangement joins TRBV14 to TRBJ2-1, with a weak D call TRBD2 (6 bases). What was sequenced was peripheral blood. The TCR originated in a woman in her twenties or thirties with acute or convalescent COVID-19. As DNA, the CDR3 is TGTGCCAGCAGCCAGACAAAGTCGGAGGGAGTGGGGCTTTCCTATGAGCAGTTCTTC. It specifies CASSQTKSEGVGLSYEQFF.